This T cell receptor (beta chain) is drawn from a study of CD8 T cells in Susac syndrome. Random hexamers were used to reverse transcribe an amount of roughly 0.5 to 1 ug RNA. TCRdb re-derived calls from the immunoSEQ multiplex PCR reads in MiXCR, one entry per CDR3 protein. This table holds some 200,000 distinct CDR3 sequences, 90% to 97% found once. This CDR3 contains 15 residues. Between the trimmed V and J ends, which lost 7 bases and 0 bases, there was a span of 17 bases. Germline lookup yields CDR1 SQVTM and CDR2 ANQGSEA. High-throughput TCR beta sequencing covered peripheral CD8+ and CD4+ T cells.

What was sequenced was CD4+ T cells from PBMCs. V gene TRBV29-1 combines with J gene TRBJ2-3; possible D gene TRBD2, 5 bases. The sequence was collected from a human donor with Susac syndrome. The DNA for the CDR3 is TGCAGCGCCCCCTGGCCAGCGGCTAGCACAGATACGCAGTATTTT. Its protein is CSAPWPAASTDTQYF.